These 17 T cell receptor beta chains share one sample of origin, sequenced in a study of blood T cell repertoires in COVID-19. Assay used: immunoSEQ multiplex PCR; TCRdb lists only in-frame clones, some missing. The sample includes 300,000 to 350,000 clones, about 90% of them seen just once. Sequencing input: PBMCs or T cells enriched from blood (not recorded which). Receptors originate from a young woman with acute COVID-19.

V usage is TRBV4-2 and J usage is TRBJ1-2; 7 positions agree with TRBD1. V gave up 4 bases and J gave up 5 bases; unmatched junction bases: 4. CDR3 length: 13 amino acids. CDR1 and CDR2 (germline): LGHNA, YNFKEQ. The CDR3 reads CASSPGTEYGYTF. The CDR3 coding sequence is TGTGCCAGCAGCCCCGGGACAGAATATGGCTACACCTTC.

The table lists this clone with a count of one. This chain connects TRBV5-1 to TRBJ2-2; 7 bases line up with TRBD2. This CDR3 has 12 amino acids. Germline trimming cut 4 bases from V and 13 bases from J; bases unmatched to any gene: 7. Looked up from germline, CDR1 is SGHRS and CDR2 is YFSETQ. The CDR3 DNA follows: TGCGCCAGCAGCGAATCCGGGGGGAGGCTGTTTTTT. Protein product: CASSESGGRLFF. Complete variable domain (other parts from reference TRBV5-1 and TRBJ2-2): KAGVTQTPRYLIKTRGQQVTLSCSPISGHRSVSWYQQTPGQGLQFLFEYFSETQRNKGNFPGRFSGRQFSNSRSEMNVSTLELGDSALYLCASSESGGRLFFGEGSRLTVL.

CDR3 sequence (DNA): TGTGCCAGCAGTTACGCGGGGGGCCAGCCCCAGCATTTT. It yields the protein CASSYAGGQPQHF. The chain recombines TRBV6-5 with TRBJ1-5, with D possibly matching TRBD1 (6 bases). Trimming stripped 2 bases from V and 7 bases from J, with 9 bases between. This CDR3 spans 13 amino acids. The germline V gene has CDR1 MNHEY and CDR2 SVGAGI.

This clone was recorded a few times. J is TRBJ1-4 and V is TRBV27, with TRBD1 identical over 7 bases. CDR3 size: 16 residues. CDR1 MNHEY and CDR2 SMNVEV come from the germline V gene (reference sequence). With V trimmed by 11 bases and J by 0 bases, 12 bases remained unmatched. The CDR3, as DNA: TGTGCCTCCCAGTGGAGGGGGCCGTCAACTAATGAAAAACTGTTTTTT. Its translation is CASQWRGPSTNEKLFF.

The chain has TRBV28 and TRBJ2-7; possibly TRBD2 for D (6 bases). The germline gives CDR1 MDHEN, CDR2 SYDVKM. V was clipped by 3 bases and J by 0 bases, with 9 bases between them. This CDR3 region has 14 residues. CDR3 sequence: CASSFRGVSYEQYF. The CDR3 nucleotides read TGTGCCAGCAGTTTCCGCGGGGTCTCCTACGAGCAGTACTTC.

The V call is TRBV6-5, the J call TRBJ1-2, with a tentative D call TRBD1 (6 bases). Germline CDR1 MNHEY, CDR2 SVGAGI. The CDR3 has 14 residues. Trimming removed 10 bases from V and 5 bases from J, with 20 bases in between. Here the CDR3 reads CATRLGGHPYGYTF. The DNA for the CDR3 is TGTGCCACCAGGTTGGGGGGGCACCCGTATGGCTACACCTTC.

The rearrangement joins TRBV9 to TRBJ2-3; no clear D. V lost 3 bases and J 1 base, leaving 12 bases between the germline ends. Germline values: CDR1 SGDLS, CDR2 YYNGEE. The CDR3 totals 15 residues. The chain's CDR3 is CASSGSPPRTDTQYF. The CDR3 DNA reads TGTGCCAGCAGCGGTTCTCCTCCCCGCACAGATACGCAGTATTTT.

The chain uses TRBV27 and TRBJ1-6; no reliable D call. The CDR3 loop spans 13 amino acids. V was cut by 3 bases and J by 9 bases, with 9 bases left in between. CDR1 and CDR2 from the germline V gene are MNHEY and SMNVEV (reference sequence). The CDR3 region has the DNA TGTGCCAGCAGTTTGAACGGCGGTTCACCCCTCCACTTT. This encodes CASSLNGGSPLHF.

The CDR3 DNA reads as TGTGCCAGCAGCCTTCGAAAGACTAGCAGAGAAGAGACCCAGTACTTC. It specifies CASSLRKTSREETQYF. The chain has TRBV3-1 (or the pseudogene TRBV3-2) and TRBJ2-5; 7 bases are shared with TRBD2. J lost 3 bases, V lost 4 bases, and 11 bases had no gene match. The CDR3 has 16 amino acids. Germline assignment: CDR1 LGHDT and CDR2 YNNKEL (reference sequence).

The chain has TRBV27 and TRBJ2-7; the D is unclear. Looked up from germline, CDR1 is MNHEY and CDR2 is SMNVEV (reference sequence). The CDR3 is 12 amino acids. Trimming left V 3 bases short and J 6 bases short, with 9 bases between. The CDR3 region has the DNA TGTGCCAGCAGTTTGGCGGTGGGCGAGCAGTACTTC. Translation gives CASSLAVGEQYF.

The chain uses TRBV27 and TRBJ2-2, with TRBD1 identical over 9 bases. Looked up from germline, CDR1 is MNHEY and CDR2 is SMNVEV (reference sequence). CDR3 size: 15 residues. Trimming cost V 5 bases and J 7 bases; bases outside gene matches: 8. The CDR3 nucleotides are TGTGCCAGCAGTCTGGGGGACAGGGTGGGCGGGGAGCTGTTTTTT. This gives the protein CASSLGDRVGGELFF.

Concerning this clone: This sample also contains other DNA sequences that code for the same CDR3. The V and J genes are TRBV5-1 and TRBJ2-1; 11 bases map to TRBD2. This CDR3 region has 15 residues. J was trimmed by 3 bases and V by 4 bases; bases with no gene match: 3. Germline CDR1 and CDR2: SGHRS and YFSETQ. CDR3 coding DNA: TGCGCCAGCAGCCCCGGGACTAGCGGCTACAATGAGCAGTTCTTC. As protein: CASSPGTSGYNEQFF.

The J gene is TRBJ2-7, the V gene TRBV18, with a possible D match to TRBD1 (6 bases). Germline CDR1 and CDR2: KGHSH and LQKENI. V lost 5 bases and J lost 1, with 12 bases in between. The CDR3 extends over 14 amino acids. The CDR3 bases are TGTGCCAGCTCATTGCGACAGGAGTCCTACGAGCAGTACTTC. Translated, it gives CASSLRQESYEQYF.

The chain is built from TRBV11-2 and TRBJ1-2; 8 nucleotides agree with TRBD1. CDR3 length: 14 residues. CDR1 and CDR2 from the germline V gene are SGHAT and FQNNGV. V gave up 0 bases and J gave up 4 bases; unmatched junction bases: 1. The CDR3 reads CASSLETGAYGYTF. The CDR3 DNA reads TGTGCCAGCAGCTTAGAGACAGGGGCCTATGGCTACACCTTC.

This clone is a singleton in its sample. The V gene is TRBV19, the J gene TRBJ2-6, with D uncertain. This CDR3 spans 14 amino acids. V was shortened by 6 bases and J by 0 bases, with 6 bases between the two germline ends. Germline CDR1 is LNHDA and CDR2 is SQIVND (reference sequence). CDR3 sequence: CASRSSSGANVLTF. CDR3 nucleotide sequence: TGTGCCAGTAGATCGAGCTCTGGGGCCAACGTCCTGACTTTC. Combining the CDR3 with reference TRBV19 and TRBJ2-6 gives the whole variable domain DGGITQSPKYLFRKEGQNVTLSCEQNLNHDAMYWYRQDPGQGLRLIYYSQIVNDFQKGDIAEGYSVSREKKESFPLTVTSAQKNPTAFYLCASRSSSGANVLTFGAGSRLTVL.

CDR3 DNA sequence: TGTGCCAGCAGTTGGAGCTTGAACACTGAAGCTTTCTTT. This translates into CASSWSLNTEAFF. The chain links TRBV14 to TRBJ1-1; the D is unclear. This CDR3 spans 13 amino acids. Germline CDR1 SGHDN, CDR2 FVKESK. V shed 6 bases and J shed 0 bases, with 8 bases lying between them.

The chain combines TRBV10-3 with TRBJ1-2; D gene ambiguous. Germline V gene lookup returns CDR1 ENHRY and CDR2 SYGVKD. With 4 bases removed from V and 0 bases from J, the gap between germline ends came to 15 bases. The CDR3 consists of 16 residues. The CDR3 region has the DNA TGTGCCATCAGTGTCCTCCTCGCCCAGGCTAACTATGGCTACACCTTC. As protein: CAISVLLAQANYGYTF.